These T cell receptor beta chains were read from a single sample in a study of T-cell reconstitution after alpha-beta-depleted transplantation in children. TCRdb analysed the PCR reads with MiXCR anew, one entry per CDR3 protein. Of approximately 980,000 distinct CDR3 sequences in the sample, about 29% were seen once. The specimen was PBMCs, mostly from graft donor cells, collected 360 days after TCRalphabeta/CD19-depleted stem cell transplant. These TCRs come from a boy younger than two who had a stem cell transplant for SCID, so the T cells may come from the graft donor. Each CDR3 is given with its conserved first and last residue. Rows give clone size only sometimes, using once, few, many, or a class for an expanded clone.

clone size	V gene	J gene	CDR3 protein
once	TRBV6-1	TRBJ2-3	CASSLYTAGTSTDTQYF
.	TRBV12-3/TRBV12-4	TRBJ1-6	CASRAGQQYNSPLHF
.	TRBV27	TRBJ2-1	CASSRTGETGRNEQFF
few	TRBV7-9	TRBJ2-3	CASSLGHTDTQYF
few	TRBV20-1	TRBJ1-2	CSARRGDTF
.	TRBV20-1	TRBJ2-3	CSARAQRGRTDTQYF
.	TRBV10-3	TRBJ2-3	CAIKGVTDTQYF
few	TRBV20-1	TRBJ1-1	CSARLGRAFF
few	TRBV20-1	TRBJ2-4	CSAGRQAPWNIQYF
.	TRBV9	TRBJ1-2	CASSPRDRHDSNYGYTF